This is a list of T cell receptor beta chains from one sample in a study of response to subunit inactivated influenza vaccine. TCRdb re-derived calls from the RT-PCR reads in MiXCR, one entry per CDR3 protein. The table lists roughly 700,000 distinct CDR3 sequences, about 15% of them singletons. Here the sequenced sample was PBMCs from blood, taken 14 days before vaccination. The receptor set was obtained from a man aged 45-65 years who received an inactivated influenza vaccine. The CDR3 runs from the conserved cysteine through the conserved F or W. A D gene is named only where the DNA matches it firmly. Clone size appears in some rows only: once, few, many, or a class for an expanded clone.

TRBD2	few	TRBV11-1	TRBJ2-7	TGTGCCAGCAGCTTAGCCTCTGGGACTCAGCCCGGACTAGCGGTGGAACCTACCTACGAGCAGTACTTC	CASSLASGTQPGLAVEPTYEQYF
NA	many	TRBV6-1	TRBJ1-1	TGTGCCAGCCAACCCCTGGGGGTGGCTGAAGCTTTCTTT	CASQPLGVAEAFF
NA	few	TRBV5-1	TRBJ2-3	TGCGCCAGCAGCCGAGTGGCGGGGATCACAGATACGCAGTATTTT	CASSRVAGITDTQYF
TRBD2	few	TRBV11-2	TRBJ2-7	TGTGCCAGCAGCATCGACGGGGGGGGCGGCTACGAGCAGTACTTC	CASSIDGGGGYEQYF
NA	NA	TRBV7-8	TRBJ1-1	TGTGCCAGCAGCATTCGGGACAAGAACACTGAAGCTTTCTTT	CASSIRDKNTEAFF
TRBD2	few	TRBV4-2	TRBJ2-1	TGTGCCAGCAGCCAAGTAGTGATAGCGGGGGGGCCTGGAAGTTCAGGGAATGAGCAGTTCTTC	CASSQVVIAGGPGSSGNEQFF
NA	many	TRBV5-1	TRBJ2-7	TGCGCCAGCAGCTCAACATTGGGGGGCCCCTACGAGCAGTACTTC	CASSSTLGGPYEQYF
NA	NA	TRBV29-1	TRBJ2-1	TGCAGCGTTGCTGGGGAGTCCTACAATGAGCAGTTCTTC	CSVAGESYNEQFF
NA	NA	TRBV7-9	TRBJ1-2	TGTGCCAGCAGCCCCACGACACTATTGACGGACTATGGCTACACCTTC	CASSPTTLLTDYGYTF
NA	many	TRBV5-1	TRBJ1-1	TGCGCCAGCAGCTTGGGTTCCGCCATGAACACTGAAGCTTTCTTT	CASSLGSAMNTEAFF